A single sample is the source of the 26 T cell receptor beta chains below, sequenced in a study of molecular identifiers for immune sequencing clone quantification. TCRdb passed the PCR reads through MiXCR, listing each CDR3 protein once. The sample consists of around 460,000 distinct CDR3 sequences, around 23% of them appearing once. The sequencing input was naive CD8+ T cells from blood, with Jurkat cell RNA spiked in. Subset described: FACS-sorted CD8+CD4-CCR7+CD45RA+ naive T cells. The receptors were sampled from a human donor in good health. Some libraries in this study had Jurkat cell RNA spiked in.

V is TRBV7-9 and J is TRBJ2-6, with 10 bases lining up with TRBD1. This CDR3 has 18 amino acids. J gave up 2 bases and V 4 bases, and 8 bases lay outside the gene matches. Germline CDR1 SEHNR, CDR2 FQNEAQ (reference sequence). The chain's CDR3 is CASSSGTGELAGANVLTF. The CDR3 DNA sequence: TGTGCCAGCAGCTCAGGGACAGGGGAACTGGCTGGGGCCAACGTCCTGACTTTC.

The rearrangement links TRBV20-1 to TRBJ2-1; D is unclear. The V gene's germline CDR1 is DFQATT and CDR2 SNEGSKA (reference sequence). V shed 1 base and J shed 3 bases, with 7 bases lying between them. The CDR3 length is 13 residues. In DNA, the CDR3 is TGCAGTGCTAGAGCGACCAACTACAATGAGCAGTTCTTC. Translation: CSARATNYNEQFF.

This clonotype was seen a handful of times. The J gene is TRBJ2-7, the V gene TRBV20-1; 9 nucleotides match TRBD2. Germline loops: CDR1 DFQATT, CDR2 SNEGSKA (reference sequence). The CDR3 sequence is 15 residues long. V was pared by 1 base and J by 3 bases, with 7 bases of the junction left unmatched. The CDR3 DNA sequence: TGCAGTGCTAGAGGACTAGCGGAGGGCATCTACGAGCAGTACTTC. Its translation is CSARGLAEGIYEQYF.

This clonotype was seen repeatedly, ten times or more. The V call is TRBV7-9, the J call TRBJ2-7, with 7 bases matching TRBD1. Germline V CDR1 and CDR2: SEHNR, FQNEAQ (reference sequence). This CDR3 is 12 amino acids long. The V gene end was trimmed by 4 bases and the J gene end by 7 bases; junction bases not matched to a gene: 4. In DNA form, the CDR3 reads TGTGCCAGCAGCTCCGACAGGGTGGAGCAGTACTTC. Amino acids: CASSSDRVEQYF.

This clonotype turned up a few times. This chain connects TRBV28 to TRBJ1-3, with TRBD1 matching 7 bases. With 2 bases clipped from V and 4 bases from J, the junction kept 2 bases outside the gene matches. The CDR3 runs 14 residues. Looked up from germline, CDR1 is MDHEN and CDR2 is SYDVKM. The CDR3 coding sequence is TGTGCCAGCAGTTTAACGGACAGGGGAAACACCATATATTTT. Amino acid sequence: CASSLTDRGNTIYF.

Concerning this clonotype: A much larger clone lies one base from this, so it may be a read error. The chain couples TRBV4-1 to TRBJ2-1; D is possibly TRBD1 (6 bases). Germline CDR1 MGHRA, CDR2 YSYEKL. This CDR3 has 15 amino acids. The CDR3 spells CASSQDPPGANGQFF. The CDR3 nucleotides read TGCGCCAGCAGCCAAGATCCGCCAGGGGCCAATGGGCAGTTCTTC.

The V and J genes are TRBV3-1 and TRBJ2-7; a possible D gene is TRBD1 (6 bases). The CDR3 is made up of 14 amino acids. CDR1 and CDR2 (germline): LGHDT, YNNKEL (reference sequence). The V gene lost 2 bases and the J gene lost 2 bases, with 10 bases spanning the gap. CDR3 nucleotide sequence: TGTGCCAGCAGCCAAACAGGGAGTCCCTACGAGCAGTACTTC. As protein: CASSQTGSPYEQYF.

The rearrangement links TRBV9 to TRBJ1-4, with TRBD1 matching over 7 bases. The CDR3 totals 17 residues. With V trimmed by 5 bases and J by 5 bases, 15 bases remained unmatched. CDR1 and CDR2 (germline): SGDLS, YYNGEE. The CDR3 DNA reads TGTGCCAGCAGACTCGGACAGGCGGGGGGAAAGAATGAAAAACTGTTTTTT. Its protein product is CASRLGQAGGKNEKLFF.

V and J are TRBV4-1 and TRBJ2-3; TRBD1 aligns across 10 bases. The CDR3 runs 16 residues. In germline, CDR1 is MGHRA, CDR2 YSYEKL. The trim removed 1 base at V and 5 bases at J, leaving 6 bases unmatched. Here the CDR3 reads CASSQVGQGFGDTQYF. CDR3 nucleotide sequence: TGCGCCAGCAGCCAAGTGGGACAGGGGTTTGGAGATACGCAGTATTTT.

This clonotype was detected only a few times. The V gene is TRBV28, the J gene TRBJ1-3; no clear D. The germline gives CDR1 MDHEN, CDR2 SYDVKM. Between the trimmed V and J ends, which lost 3 bases and 8 bases, there was a span of 11 bases. This CDR3 region has 13 residues. CDR3 DNA: TGTGCCAGCAGTTTGGGCGGGCAGGACACCATATATTTT. Its translation: CASSLGGQDTIYF.

This chain's CDR3 is CASSLRGGGSTYEQYF. The CDR3 DNA sequence: TGTGCCAGCAGTTTACGCGGCGGCGGTAGTACCTACGAGCAGTACTTC. This chain connects TRBV27 to TRBJ2-7; D gene uncertain. Germline-derived CDR1 and CDR2 are MNHEY and SMNVEV (reference sequence). V lost 2 bases to trimming and J lost 2 bases, with 16 bases between them. The CDR3 runs to 16 residues.

The chain is built from TRBV12-3 or TRBV12-4 and TRBJ1-2; 7 bases are a match to TRBD1. The CDR3 is 11 amino acids. J was trimmed by 6 bases and V by 6 bases; bases with no gene match: 1. Written as DNA, the CDR3 is TGTGCCAGCAGGACAGGGAATGGCTACACCTTC. The encoded protein is CASRTGNGYTF.

This chain connects TRBV5-6 to TRBJ1-6; TRBD1 is a possible D gene (6 bases). CDR1 is SGHDT and CDR2 is YYEEEE in the germline V gene. This CDR3 contains 16 residues. Trimming pared 0 bases from V and 10 bases from J, leaving 17 bases between. This CDR3 is CASSLVFGGGGSPLHF. CDR3 coding DNA: TGTGCCAGCAGCTTGGTTTTTGGAGGGGGTGGATCACCCCTCCACTTT.

This clonotype was picked up many times. The chain has TRBV20-1 and TRBJ2-2, with D possibly being TRBD2 (5 bases). With 0 bases removed from V and 5 bases from J, the gap between germline ends came to 16 bases. The length of the CDR3 is 16 residues. Germline CDR1 is DFQATT and CDR2 is SNEGSKA (reference sequence). CDR3 region: CSARDRTRVGTGELFF. CDR3 bases: TGCAGTGCTAGAGATCGAACTAGAGTGGGAACCGGGGAGCTGTTTTTT.

Only a few counts were recorded for this clonotype. The gene calls are TRBV28 and TRBJ2-7, with D possibly being TRBD2 (5 bases). The CDR3 is 15 residues long. Germline V gives CDR1 MDHEN, CDR2 SYDVKM. Deletions cut 3 bases from V and 6 bases from J, with 18 bases between. In DNA, the CDR3 is TGTGCCAGCAGTTTCCGCGGGCCTCGTTTCGGCGAGCAGTACTTC. Translated: CASSFRGPRFGEQYF.

A note on this clonotype: A read error may explain this, as a much larger clone is one base away. This sequence joins TRBV19 and TRBJ2-5; D not resolved. Germline CDR1 and CDR2: LNHDA and SQIVND (reference sequence). This CDR3 has 15 residues. Trimming took 5 bases from V and 9 from J, leaving 22 bases between them. CDR3 in DNA: TGTGCCAGTAGTTCAAATAGTGGTGCGACCGGGTCCCAGTACTTC. Its protein is CASSSNSGATGSQYF. Full variable domain (remainder filled in from reference TRBV19 and TRBJ2-5): DGGITQSPKYLFRKEGQNVTLSCEQNLNHDAMYWYRQDPGQGLRLIYYSQIVNDFQKGDIAEGYSVSREKKESFPLTVTSAQKNPTAFYLCASSSNSGATGSQYFGPGTRLLVL.

Worth noting for this clonotype: A much bigger clone sits one base away, suggesting this may be a read error. The chain is built from TRBV7-9 and TRBJ2-3, with D possibly being TRBD2 (5 bases). Germline V gene lookup returns CDR1 SEHNR and CDR2 FQNEAQ (reference sequence). The V end was cut by 5 bases, the J end by 3 bases, with 15 bases between. The CDR3 totals 15 residues. This chain's CDR3 is CASSLSVGLTDTQYF. CDR3 nucleotide sequence: TGTGCCAGCAGCCTCTCGGTAGGACTGACAGATACGCAGTATTTT. Drawing the rest from reference TRBV7-9 and TRBJ2-3, the complete variable domain is DTGVSQNPRHKITKRGQNVTFRCDPISEHNRLYWYRQTLGQGPEFLTYFQNEAQLEKSRLLSDRFSAERPKGSFSTLEIQRTEQGDSAMYLCASSLSVGLTDTQYFGPGTRLTVL.

This clonotype was seen repeatedly, ten times or more. The chain has TRBV18 and TRBJ1-1; possible D gene TRBD1, 6 bases. V lost 2 bases to trimming and J lost 0 bases, with 7 bases between them. Germline assignment: CDR1 KGHSH and CDR2 LQKENI. This CDR3 is 14 amino acids long. CDR3 residues: CASSPTGMNTEAFF. CDR3 DNA: TGTGCCAGCTCACCAACAGGGATGAACACTGAAGCTTTCTTT.

This rearrangement joins TRBV6-2 or TRBV6-3 to TRBJ2-7; 7 nucleotides match TRBD1. The J segment lost 4 bases and the V segment lost 6 bases, leaving 6 bases of the junction unmatched. Germline-derived CDR1 and CDR2 are MNHEY and SVGEGT. The length of the CDR3 is 13 residues. The CDR3 DNA is TGTGCCAGCAGATTGACAGGGTTTTACGAGCAGTACTTC. Protein: CASRLTGFYEQYF.

This clonotype has only a few counts. Being one base from a much bigger clone, this may be a read error. The chain carries TRBV11-2 and TRBJ2-6; D tentatively fits TRBD1 or TRBD2 (5 bases each). The germline gives CDR1 SGHAT, CDR2 FQNNGV. The length of the CDR3 is 15 residues. The CDR3 loop reads CASSVQADGAHVLTF. Written as DNA, the CDR3 is TGTGCCAGCAGCGTACAGGCGGACGGGGCCCACGTCCTGACTTTC.

The genes are TRBV27 and TRBJ2-7; D remains ambiguous. The V end was cut by 0 bases, the J end by 4 bases, with 13 bases between. The germline CDR1 and CDR2 sequences are MNHEY and SMNVEV (reference sequence). CDR3 length: 15 amino acids. The CDR3 reads CASSLSPRIAYEQYF. Written as DNA, the CDR3 is TGTGCCAGCAGTTTATCACCCAGGATTGCTTACGAGCAGTACTTC.

About this clonotype itself: Since the CDR3 does not end with the conserved phenylalanine or tryptophan, this likely comes from a read error. The genes are TRBV4-1 and TRBJ2-1; TRBD1 matches 7 bases. The junction had 6 bases not matched to a gene; V was cut back by 5 bases and J by 8 bases. This CDR3 is 13 amino acids long. The germline CDR1 and CDR2 sequences are MGHRA and YSYEKL. This CDR3 reads CASSFRQGYEQFL. CDR3 DNA sequence: TGCGCCAGCAGCTTTCGACAGGGATATGAGCAGTTCCTC.

This clonotype came up a few times. Compared with germline, one end of the junction differs, possibly owing to a read error. The genes are TRBV7-7 and TRBJ2-2, with TRBD2 matching over 8 bases. The CDR3 totals 14 residues. The germline V gene encodes CDR1 SSHAT and CDR2 FNYEAQ (reference sequence). The CDR3 here is CASKKRESTGELFF. The CDR3 region has the DNA TGTGCTAGCAAGAAGCGGGAGAGCACCGGGGAGCTGTTTTTT.

This clonotype appeared a few times. The rearrangement uses TRBV15 and TRBJ2-3; 8 nucleotides agree with TRBD2. Germline V lookup: CDR1 LNHNV, CDR2 YYDKDF (reference sequence). The CDR3 contains 15 residues. Germline trimming cut 0 bases from V and 5 bases from J; bases unmatched to any gene: 4. CDR3 in DNA: TGTGCCACCAGCAGAGAAGGGCGGGAGGTAGATACGCAGTATTTT. Its protein is CATSREGREVDTQYF.

This clonotype occurred once. The chain couples TRBV7-2 to TRBJ2-1, with 9 bases matching TRBD2. Trimming cost V 4 bases and J 6 bases; bases outside gene matches: 7. The CDR3 loop spans 15 amino acids. Germline CDR1 is SGHTA and CDR2 is FQGNSA. As DNA, the CDR3 is TGTGCCAGCAGCTCGGGCCTAGCGGGATTCAATGAGCAGTTCTTC. Amino acid sequence: CASSSGLAGFNEQFF.

This clonotype was recorded a few times. The V gene is TRBV7-6, the J gene TRBJ2-2, with 9 bases matching TRBD1. This CDR3 has 19 amino acids. V shed 1 base and J 3 bases; nucleotides not matched to a gene: 12. Germline CDR1 and CDR2: SGHVS and FNYEAQ. The CDR3 coding sequence is TGTGCCAGCAGCTTAGGGCAAATAACAGGGGGCGCAGACACCGGGGAGCTGTTTTTT. This sequence encodes CASSLGQITGGADTGELFF.